This TCR beta chain stems from a study of beta chain features in type 1 diabetes. General study results and limits: TCRB CDR3 length was moderately but significantly reduced in all four CD4+ subsets of Type 1 diabetes patients.

Reverse transcribing all isolated RNA meant expressed TCRB transcripts were sequenced. Sequenced by immunoSEQ multiplex PCR; TCRdb stores in-frame clones only, minus some. The table has more than 150,000 clones, approximately 8.8% seen once. This clone was seen a few times. The antigen remains unidentified. Only one heparinised blood draw was taken per donor, and its volume averaged about 120 mL. Sorted cells reached over 98% purity in every population. CDR1 and CDR2 from the germline V gene are SGHTA and FQGTGA. Trimming left V 5 bases short and J 4 bases short, with 14 bases between. This CDR3 comprises 14 residues.

This chain joins TRBV7-3 and TRBJ2-5; D is possibly TRBD2 (5 bases). This TCR was sampled from a woman aged 25 to 39 with type 1 diabetes. Source material: central memory CD4+ T cells from blood. The CDR3 loop reads CASSPGGGAETQYF. The DNA of the CDR3 is TGTGCCAGCAGCCCAGGAGGAGGTGCAGAGACCCAGTACTTC. Together with reference TRBV7-3 and TRBJ2-5, the CDR3 gives the full variable domain: GAGVSQTPSNKVTEKGKYVELRCDPISGHTALYWYRQSLGQGPEFLIYFQGTGAADDSGLPNDRFFAVRPEGSVSTLKIQRTERGDSAVYLCASSPGGGAETQYFGPGTRLLVL.